The clone carrying this T cell receptor beta chain was detected only once. Its antigen is still unknown. This sample stems from a study of OX40 agonist ivuxolimab in advanced cancers. Study-level information: The study reported partial responses in three patients: one hepatocellular carcinoma, two cutaneous melanoma. Study results and limitations: At doses 0.1 to 3.0 mg/kg, CD4+ and CD8+ clones expanded. Average numbers of expanded clones were greater in CD8+ T cells than in CD4+. Expanded peripheral T-cell antigen specificity went undetermined.

This table comes from immunoSEQ multiplex PCR, and its TCRdb copy is limited to in-frame clones, with some not included. The table shows about 80,000 clones, with around nine tenths occurring only once. V lost 0 bases, J lost 12 bases, and 9 bases stayed unmatched. The CDR3 has 16 residues. Germline lookup yields CDR1 SNHLY and CDR2 FYNNEI. The input for sequencing was CD4+ or CD8+ T cells sorted from blood, taken in a trial of the OX40 agonist ivuxolimab. The TCR was taken from an adult with an advanced solid tumor such as melanoma, head and neck, liver or kidney cancer. This sequence joins TRBV2 and TRBJ2-4; 12 bases align to TRBD1. The CDR3: CASSEAGQGARGPQYF. The DNA for the CDR3 is TGTGCCAGCAGTGAAGCGGGACAGGGGGCCCGGGGCCCTCAGTACTTC. Full variable domain (rest looked up from reference TRBV2 and TRBJ2-4): EPEVTQTPSHQVTQMGQEVILRCVPISNHLYFYWYRQILGQKVEFLVSFYNNEISEKSEIFDDQFSVERPDGSNFTLKIRSTKLEDSAMYFCASSEAGQGARGPQYFGAGTRLSVL.